The rows below give T cell receptor beta chains drawn from one sample of a study of cytomegalovirus exposure and HLA in healthy donors. Generated by immunoSEQ multiplex PCR, the TCRdb table keeps only in-frame clones and is missing some. This table holds fewer than 200,000 clones, about 75% found once. The sequenced material came from PBMCs. These receptor sequences come from a male donor in good health and CMV-seropositive. CDR3s leave out the opening cysteine and the closing phenylalanine or tryptophan.

J gene,V gene,CDR3 protein
TRBJ2-3,TRBV20-1,SAPVRDTQY
TRBJ2-3,TRBV6-1,ASRLAGDTDTQY
TRBJ2-1,TRBV10-1,ASSAGGGNEQF
TRBJ1-1,TRBV6-1,ASSGWQNTEAF
TRBJ1-1,TRBV5-1,ASSLPGNTEAF
TRBJ1-1,TRBV5-6,ASLNSLEPLGAF
TRBJ2-3,TRBV5-1,ASSRTPASTDTQY
TRBJ1-4,TRBV27,ASREVDSGEKLF
TRBJ2-2,TRBV5-6,ASTLWFRSYAGELF
TRBJ2-1,TRBV6-1,ASSPSIARDNEQF
TRBJ1-3,TRBV7-2,ASSPNPPPPSSGNTIY
TRBJ2-7,TRBV5-4,ASSLRSEAVGEQY
TRBJ2-7,TRBV6-6,ASSTTTGFEQY
TRBJ2-2,TRBV19,ASSRQGGTGELF
TRBJ1-5,TRBV19,ASSSEHYSNQPQH
TRBJ1-2,TRBV9,ASSETTHTGFKDNYGYT
TRBJ2-1,TRBV10-1,ASSEIAGQALNEQF
TRBJ2-3,TRBV5-6,ASSLDQRGPDTQY
TRBJ2-1,TRBV7-2,ASSLIGGQGRSSYNEQF
TRBJ2-2,TRBV4-3,ASSRGGTSGVIGNTGELF
TRBJ1-1,TRBV2,ASSQGVQGTEAF
TRBJ2-7,TRBV5-6,ASSLTTDSYEQY
TRBJ1-2,TRBV10-2,ASSAGYYGYT
TRBJ1-2,TRBV16,ASSPRGFNYGYT
TRBJ1-1,TRBV4-3,ASSQEPGQNTEAF
TRBJ1-1,TRBV11-2,AGALPTWSTEAF
TRBJ1-3,TRBV7-9,ASSSGGTAGNTIY
TRBJ2-1,TRBV30,AWGTGFEQF
TRBJ2-7,TRBV28,ASTDYSYEQY
TRBJ1-4,TRBV27,ASSRQESTNEKLF
TRBJ2-4,TRBV7-2,ASMDSRVAKNIQY
TRBJ2-3,TRBV30,AWSPVLAGTDTQY
TRBJ1-5,TRBV4-1,ASSQSWEYSNQPQH
TRBJ2-7,TRBV4-1,ASSPGGREQY
TRBJ1-1,TRBV4-3,ASSQNSRANTEAF
TRBJ1-6,TRBV5-6,ASSSGQGLYNSPLH
TRBJ2-3,TRBV27,ASSPRRGAQY
TRBJ1-1,TRBV5-1,ASSGGEGRAF
TRBJ2-2,TRBV7-9,ASSHRAAGELF
TRBJ2-2,TRBV5-1,ASSRGLAGVTGELF
TRBJ2-7,TRBV7-2,ASSVRVSYEQY
TRBJ2-2,TRBV5-8,ASSTGGLGGELF
TRBJ1-1,TRBV30,AWGGQPKTEAF
TRBJ2-5,TRBV5-5,ASSLRGGIQETQY
NA,TRBV5-6,ASSLVGGGRTYEQY
TRBJ1-1,TRBV30,AWNTSPGNTEAF
TRBJ2-5,TRBV9,ASSSGAGGRVETQY
TRBJ1-6,TRBV19,ASSGSTAAPDNSPLH
TRBJ2-7,TRBV7-2,ASSLTNLAGGGYEQY
TRBJ2-3,TRBV9,ASSLGPGGGTDTQY
TRBJ2-2,TRBV7-3,ASSPEGTPGELF